This T cell receptor beta chain was sequenced during a study of CD8 T cells in ankylosing spondylitis. Broader study findings: Significant enrichment of disease-linked clones was reportedly seen in matched ankylosing spondylitis synovial fluid.

Comment on this clonotype: The antigen remains unidentified.

Molecular-barcoded quantitative 5'-RACE produced these TCR beta libraries. TCRdb recomputed calls from the 5' RACE reads with MiXCR, one row per CDR3 protein. The repertoire has roughly 40,000 distinct CDR3 sequences, approximately 10% of them found once; the top ten carry about 1.4%. The CDR3 extends over 14 amino acids. J was trimmed by 3 bases and V by 5 bases; bases with no gene match: 5. The source material was blood, either unsorted or a sorted T cell fraction (not recorded which). The genes are TRBV12-3 or TRBV12-4 and TRBJ2-7, with 9 positions matching TRBD1. The TCR was taken from a male donor with ankylosing spondylitis or in good health (not recorded which). The CDR3: CASSPGTGRYEQYF. The CDR3 DNA sequence: TGTGCCAGCAGTCCCGGGACAGGGCGCTACGAGCAGTACTTC.